This T cell receptor beta chain was recorded in a study of cytomegalovirus exposure and HLA in healthy donors. Findings and caveats of the study: The majority of TCR sequences were rare, yet some public TCRs appeared in many donors. Later examination showed HLA-associated TCR beta chains had greater clonal expansion than equally common others. Researchers had no immune exposure information except CMV serostatus available. Highest at DRB1 and lowest at HLA-C, TCR association rates differed among HLA loci in a later analysis.

Germline V gives CDR1 SEHNR, CDR2 FQNEAQ (reference sequence). The CDR3 length is 12 residues. V dropped 6 bases and J dropped 5 bases, with 10 bases sitting between them. Primers included in the PCR were 60 Vbeta and 13 Jbeta primers. The protocol was immunoSEQ multiplex PCR, while the TCRdb copy is restricted to in-frame clones and leaves out a portion. The profile shows 150,000 to 200,000 clones, 80% to 90% of them singletons. Remarks on this clone: Its antigen is unknown.

The genes are TRBV7-9 and TRBJ1-1; weak D call: TRBD1 (6 bases). The sequenced sample consisted of PBMCs. The receptor's source is a woman in her late teens or twenties in good health and CMV-seronegative. The CDR3 protein is CASRSRGTEAFF. CDR3 nucleotides: TGTGCCAGCAGGTCCAGGGGAACTGAAGCTTTCTTT.